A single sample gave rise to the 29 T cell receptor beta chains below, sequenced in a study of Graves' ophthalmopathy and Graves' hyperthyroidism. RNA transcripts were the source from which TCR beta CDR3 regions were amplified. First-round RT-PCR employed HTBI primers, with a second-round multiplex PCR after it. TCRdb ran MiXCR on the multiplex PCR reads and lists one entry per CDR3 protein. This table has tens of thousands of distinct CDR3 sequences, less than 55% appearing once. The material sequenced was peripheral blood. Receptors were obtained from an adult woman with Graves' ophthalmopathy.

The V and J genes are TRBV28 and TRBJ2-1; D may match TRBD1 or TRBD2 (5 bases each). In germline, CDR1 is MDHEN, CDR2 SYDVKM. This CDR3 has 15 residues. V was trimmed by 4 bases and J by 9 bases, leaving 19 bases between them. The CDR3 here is CASSSGTSGLPEQFF. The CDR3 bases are TGTGCCAGCAGTTCCGGGACCTCAGGGCTCCCTGAGCAGTTCTTC.

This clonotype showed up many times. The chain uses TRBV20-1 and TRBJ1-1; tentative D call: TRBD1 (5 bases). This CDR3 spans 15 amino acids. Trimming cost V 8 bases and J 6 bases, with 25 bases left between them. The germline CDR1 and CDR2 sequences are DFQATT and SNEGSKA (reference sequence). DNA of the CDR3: TGCAGTCTAATATTACTCCAGGGCCGAGGTGCTGAAGCTTTCTTT. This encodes CSLILLQGRGAEAFF.

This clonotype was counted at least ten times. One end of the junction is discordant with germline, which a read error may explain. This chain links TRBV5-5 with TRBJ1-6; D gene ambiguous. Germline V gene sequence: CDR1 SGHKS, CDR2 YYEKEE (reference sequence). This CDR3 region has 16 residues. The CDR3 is CASSLLPGGNNSPLYF. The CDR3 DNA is TGTGCCAGCAGCTTGCTGCCAGGCGGTAATAATTCACCCCTCTACTTT.

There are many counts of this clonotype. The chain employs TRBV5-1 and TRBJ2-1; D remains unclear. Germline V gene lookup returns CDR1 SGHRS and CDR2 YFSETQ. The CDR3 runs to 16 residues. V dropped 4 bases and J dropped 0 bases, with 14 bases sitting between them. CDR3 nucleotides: TGCGCCAGCAGCACCATGACCCAGAGCTCCTACAATGAGCAGTTCTTC. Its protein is CASSTMTQSSYNEQFF. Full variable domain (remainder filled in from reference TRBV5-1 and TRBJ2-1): KAGVTQTPRYLIKTRGQQVTLSCSPISGHRSVSWYQQTPGQGLQFLFEYFSETQRNKGNFPGRFSGRQFSNSRSEMNVSTLELGDSALYLCASSTMTQSSYNEQFFGPGTRLTVL.

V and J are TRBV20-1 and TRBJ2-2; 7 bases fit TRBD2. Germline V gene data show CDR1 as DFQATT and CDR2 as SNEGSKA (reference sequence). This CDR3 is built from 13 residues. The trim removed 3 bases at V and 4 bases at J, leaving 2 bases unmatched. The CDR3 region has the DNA TGCAGTGCTAGCGGGAGGAGCACCGGGGAGCTGTTTTTT. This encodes CSASGRSTGELFF.

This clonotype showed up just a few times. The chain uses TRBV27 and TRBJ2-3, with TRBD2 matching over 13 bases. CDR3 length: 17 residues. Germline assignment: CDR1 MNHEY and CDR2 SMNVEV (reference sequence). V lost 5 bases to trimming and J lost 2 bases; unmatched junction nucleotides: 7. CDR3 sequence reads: CASSLGLAGAHTDTQYF. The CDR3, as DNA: TGTGCCAGCAGTCTTGGACTAGCGGGAGCCCACACAGATACGCAGTATTTT.

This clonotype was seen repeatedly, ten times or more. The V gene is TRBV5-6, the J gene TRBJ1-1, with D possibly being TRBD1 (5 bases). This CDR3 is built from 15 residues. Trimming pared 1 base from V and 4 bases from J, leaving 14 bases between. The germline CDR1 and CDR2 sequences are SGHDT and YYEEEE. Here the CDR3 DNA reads TGTGCCAGCAGCTTGAACCCTGCGGGGGGCACTGAAGCTTTCTTT. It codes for CASSLNPAGGTEAFF.

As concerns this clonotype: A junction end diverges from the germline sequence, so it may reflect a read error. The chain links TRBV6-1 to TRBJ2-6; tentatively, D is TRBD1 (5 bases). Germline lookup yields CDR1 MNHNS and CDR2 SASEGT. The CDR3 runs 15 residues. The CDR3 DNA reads TGTGCCAGCAGGCTTCAGGAAGCTGGGGCCGACGTCCTGACTTTC. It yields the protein CASRLQEAGADVLTF.

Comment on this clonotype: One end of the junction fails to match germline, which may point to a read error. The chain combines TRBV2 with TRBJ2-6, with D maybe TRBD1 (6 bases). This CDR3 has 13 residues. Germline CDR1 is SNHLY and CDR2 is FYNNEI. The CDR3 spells CASKGAGANVLTF. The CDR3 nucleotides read TGTGCCAGCAAGGGAGCAGGGGCAAACGTCCTGACTTTC.

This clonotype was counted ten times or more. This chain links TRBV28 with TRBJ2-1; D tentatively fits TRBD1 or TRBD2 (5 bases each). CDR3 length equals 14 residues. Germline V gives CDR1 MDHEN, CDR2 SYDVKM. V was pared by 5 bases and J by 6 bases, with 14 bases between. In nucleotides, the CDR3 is TGTGCCAGCAGTACCCCGGGACGGTCCAATGAGCAGTTCTTC. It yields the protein CASSTPGRSNEQFF.

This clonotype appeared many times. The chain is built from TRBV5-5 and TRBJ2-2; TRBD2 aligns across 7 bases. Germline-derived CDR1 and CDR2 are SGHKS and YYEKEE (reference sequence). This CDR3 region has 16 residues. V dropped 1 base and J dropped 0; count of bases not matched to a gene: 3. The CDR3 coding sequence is TGTGCCAGCAGCTTGCCCGGACTAGCGAACACCGGGGAGCTGTTTTTT. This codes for CASSLPGLANTGELFF.

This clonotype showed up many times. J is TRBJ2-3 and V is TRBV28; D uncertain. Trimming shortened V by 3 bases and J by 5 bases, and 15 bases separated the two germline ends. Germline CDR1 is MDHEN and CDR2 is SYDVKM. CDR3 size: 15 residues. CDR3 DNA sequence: TGTGCCAGCAGTTTGCAACGGACCTGGGGAGATACGCAGTATTTT. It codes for CASSLQRTWGDTQYF. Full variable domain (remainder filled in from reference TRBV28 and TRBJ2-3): DVKVTQSSRYLVKRTGEKVFLECVQDMDHENMFWYRQDPGLGLRLIYFSYDVKMKEKGDIPEGYSVSREKKERFSLILESASTNQTSMYLCASSLQRTWGDTQYFGPGTRLTVL.

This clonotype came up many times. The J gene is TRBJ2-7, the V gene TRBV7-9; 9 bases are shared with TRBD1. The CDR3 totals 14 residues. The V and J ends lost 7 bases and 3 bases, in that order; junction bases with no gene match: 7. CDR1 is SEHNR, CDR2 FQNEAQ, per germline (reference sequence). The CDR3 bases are TGTGCCAGCACCGTTCCGGGACAGGGCTACGAGCAGTACTTC. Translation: CASTVPGQGYEQYF.

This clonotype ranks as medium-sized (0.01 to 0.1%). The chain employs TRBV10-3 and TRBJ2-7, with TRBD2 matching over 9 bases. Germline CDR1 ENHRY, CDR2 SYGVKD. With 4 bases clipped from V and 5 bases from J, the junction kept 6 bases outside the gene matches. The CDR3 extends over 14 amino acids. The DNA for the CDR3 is TGTGCCATCAGTGGCGGGAGGGCCGTCCACGAGCAGTACTTC. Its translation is CAISGGRAVHEQYF.

The CDR3, as DNA: TGCAGCGTTGAGGGGACAGGGGGGTCTGGGGCCAACGAGCAGTACTTC. Its protein product is CSVEGTGGSGANEQYF. The V call is TRBV29-1, the J call TRBJ2-7; TRBD1 matches 11 bases. The CDR3 covers 16 residues. V dropped 3 bases and J dropped 5; count of bases not matched to a gene: 12. Germline assignment: CDR1 SQVTM and CDR2 ANQGSEA.

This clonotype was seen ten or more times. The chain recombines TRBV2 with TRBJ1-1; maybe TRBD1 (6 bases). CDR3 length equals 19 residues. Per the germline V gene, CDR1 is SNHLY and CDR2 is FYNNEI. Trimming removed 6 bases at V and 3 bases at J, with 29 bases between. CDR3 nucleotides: TGTGCCAGCAGCCAGGAGGGGGGTGGGGGGATAGGGGTGTACACTGAAGCTTTCTTT. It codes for CASSQEGGGGIGVYTEAFF.

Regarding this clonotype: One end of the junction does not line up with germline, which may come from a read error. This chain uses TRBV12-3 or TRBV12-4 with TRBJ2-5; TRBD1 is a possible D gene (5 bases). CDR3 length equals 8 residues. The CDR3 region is CASSSRAF. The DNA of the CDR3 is TGTGCCAGCAGTTCCAGGGCATTC.

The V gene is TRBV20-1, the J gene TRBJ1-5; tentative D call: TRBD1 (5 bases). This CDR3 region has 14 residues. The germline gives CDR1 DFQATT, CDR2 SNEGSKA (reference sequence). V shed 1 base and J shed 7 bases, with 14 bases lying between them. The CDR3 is CSARVGGNEQPQHF. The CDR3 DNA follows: TGCAGTGCTAGAGTCGGGGGGAATGAGCAGCCCCAGCATTTT.

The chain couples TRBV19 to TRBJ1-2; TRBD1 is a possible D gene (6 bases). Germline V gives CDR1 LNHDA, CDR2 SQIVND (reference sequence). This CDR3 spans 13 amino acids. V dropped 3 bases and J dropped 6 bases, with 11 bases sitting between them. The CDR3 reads CASSIRGLDGYTF. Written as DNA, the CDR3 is TGTGCCAGTAGTATCCGGGGGCTGGATGGCTACACCTTC. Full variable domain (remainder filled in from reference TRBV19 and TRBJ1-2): DGGITQSPKYLFRKEGQNVTLSCEQNLNHDAMYWYRQDPGQGLRLIYYSQIVNDFQKGDIAEGYSVSREKKESFPLTVTSAQKNPTAFYLCASSIRGLDGYTFGSGTRLTVV.

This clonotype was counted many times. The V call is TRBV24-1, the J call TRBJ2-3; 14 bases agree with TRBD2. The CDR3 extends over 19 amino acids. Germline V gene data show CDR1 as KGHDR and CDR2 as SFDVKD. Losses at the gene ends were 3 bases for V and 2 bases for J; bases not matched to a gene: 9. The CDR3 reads CATSDPGLAGGQLTDTQYF. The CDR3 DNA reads TGTGCCACCAGTGATCCCGGACTAGCGGGAGGACAACTCACAGATACGCAGTATTTT.

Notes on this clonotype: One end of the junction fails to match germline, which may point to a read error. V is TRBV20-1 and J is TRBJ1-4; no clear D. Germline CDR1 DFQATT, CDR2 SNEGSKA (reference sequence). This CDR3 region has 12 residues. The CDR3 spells CSALDEVEKLFF. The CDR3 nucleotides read TGTAGTGCTCTGGACGAGGTTGAAAAACTGTTTTTT.

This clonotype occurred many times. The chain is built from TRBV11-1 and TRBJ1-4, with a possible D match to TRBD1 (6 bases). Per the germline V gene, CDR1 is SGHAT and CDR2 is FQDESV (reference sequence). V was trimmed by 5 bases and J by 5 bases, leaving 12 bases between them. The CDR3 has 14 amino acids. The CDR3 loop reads CASSPGAQNEKLFF. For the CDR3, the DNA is TGTGCCAGCAGCCCAGGGGCCCAGAATGAAAAACTGTTTTTT.

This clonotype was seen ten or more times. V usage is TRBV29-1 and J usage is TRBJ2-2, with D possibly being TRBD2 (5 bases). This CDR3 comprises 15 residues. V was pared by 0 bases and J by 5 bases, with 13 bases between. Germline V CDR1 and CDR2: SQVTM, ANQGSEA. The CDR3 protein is CSVEDHREGTGELFF. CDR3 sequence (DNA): TGCAGCGTTGAAGATCACCGGGAAGGGACCGGGGAGCTGTTTTTT.

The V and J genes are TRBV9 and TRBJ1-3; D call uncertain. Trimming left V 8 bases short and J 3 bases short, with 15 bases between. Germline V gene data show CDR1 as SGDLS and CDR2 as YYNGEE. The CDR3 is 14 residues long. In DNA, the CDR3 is TGTGCCAGTTCGGACGGTAGTGGTGGAAACACCATATATTTT. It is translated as CASSDGSGGNTIYF.

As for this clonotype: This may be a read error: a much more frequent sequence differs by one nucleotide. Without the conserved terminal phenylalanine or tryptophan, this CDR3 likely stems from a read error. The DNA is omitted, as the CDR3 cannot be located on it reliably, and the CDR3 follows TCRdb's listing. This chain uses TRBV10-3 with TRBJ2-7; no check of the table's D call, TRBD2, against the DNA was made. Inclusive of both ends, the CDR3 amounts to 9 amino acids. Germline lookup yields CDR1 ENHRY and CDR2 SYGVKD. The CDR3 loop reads CAISAGLAA.

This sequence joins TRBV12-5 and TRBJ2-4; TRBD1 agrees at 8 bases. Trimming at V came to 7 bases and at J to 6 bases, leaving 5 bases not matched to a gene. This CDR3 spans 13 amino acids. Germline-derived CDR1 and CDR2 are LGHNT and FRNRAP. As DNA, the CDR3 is TGTGCTAGTGAAGCCGGGACAGGAAACATTCAGTACTTC. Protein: CASEAGTGNIQYF.

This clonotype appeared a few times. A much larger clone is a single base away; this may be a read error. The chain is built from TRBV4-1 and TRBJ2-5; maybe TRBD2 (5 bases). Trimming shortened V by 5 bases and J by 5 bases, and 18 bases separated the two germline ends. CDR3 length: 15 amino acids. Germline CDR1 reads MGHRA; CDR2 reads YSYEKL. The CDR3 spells CASSSPTGMEETQYF. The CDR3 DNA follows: TGCGCCAGCAGCTCCCCGACGGGGATGGAGGAGACCCAGTACTTC.

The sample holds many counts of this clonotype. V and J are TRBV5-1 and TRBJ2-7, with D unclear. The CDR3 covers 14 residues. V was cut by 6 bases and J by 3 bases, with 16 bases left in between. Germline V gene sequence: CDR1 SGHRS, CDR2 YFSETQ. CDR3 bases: TGCGCCAGCACCAAAAGGCCTCCCAGCTACGAGCAGTACTTC. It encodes CASTKRPPSYEQYF.

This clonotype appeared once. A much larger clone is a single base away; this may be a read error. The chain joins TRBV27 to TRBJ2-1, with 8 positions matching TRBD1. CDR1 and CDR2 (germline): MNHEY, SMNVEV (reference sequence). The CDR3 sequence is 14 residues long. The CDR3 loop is CASRLQGEGNEQVF. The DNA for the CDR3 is TGTGCCAGCAGATTACAGGGGGAAGGCAATGAGCAGGTCTTC.